The 23 T cell receptor beta chains below all came from one sample that was sequenced in a study of T cell responses to AZD1222 COVID-19 vaccine. Sequencing was performed with immunoSEQ multiplex PCR; in TCRdb, only in-frame clones are kept and a portion is missing. The table lists about 140,000 clones, 85% to 95% of them singletons. The sample consisted of peripheral blood, taken after recovery from COVID-19. The origin of the receptors is an adult who had recovered from COVID-19.

The genes are TRBV5-8 and TRBJ1-5; TRBD1 aligns across 7 bases. The germline CDR1 and CDR2 sequences are SGHTS and YDEGEE. V gave up 6 bases and J gave up 3 bases; unmatched junction bases: 6. The CDR3 is 14 residues long. The CDR3 sequence is CASNWDSINQPQHF. In nucleotides, the CDR3 is TGTGCCAGCAACTGGGACAGTATCAATCAGCCCCAGCATTTT.

The CDR3 spells CSVLFGGGKETQYF. DNA of the CDR3: TGCAGCGTTTTGTTCGGCGGGGGAAAAGAGACCCAGTACTTC. The genes are TRBV29-1 and TRBJ2-5; the match to TRBD2 covers 7 bases. Germline V lookup: CDR1 SQVTM, CDR2 ANQGSEA. Germline trimming cut 5 bases from V and 3 bases from J; bases unmatched to any gene: 9. This CDR3 comprises 14 residues.

The J gene is TRBJ2-2, the V gene TRBV15; unclear D gene. Trimming stripped 3 bases from V and 2 bases from J, with 7 bases between. The germline CDR1 and CDR2 sequences are LNHNV and YYDKDF (reference sequence). The CDR3 runs to 14 residues. The CDR3 is CATSRDGNTGELFF. In nucleotides, the CDR3 is TGTGCCACCAGCAGGGACGGTAACACCGGGGAGCTGTTTTTT.

This sequence joins TRBV15 and TRBJ2-3, with D unresolved. Germline CDR1 LNHNV, CDR2 YYDKDF (reference sequence). The CDR3 runs 12 residues. V gave up 1 base and J gave up 1 base, with 0 bases separating them. In DNA form, the CDR3 reads TGTGCCACCAGCAGAGGCACAGATACGCAGTATTTT. Residues: CATSRGTDTQYF.

The rearrangement links TRBV28 to TRBJ1-5; unclear D gene. CDR1 is MDHEN, CDR2 SYDVKM, per germline. The germline V and J ends were trimmed by 6 bases and 1 base, with 7 bases remaining between them. The CDR3 sequence is 13 residues long. CDR3 in DNA: TGTGCCAGCAGCCGACGGAGCAATCAGCCCCAGCATTTT. Protein sequence: CASSRRSNQPQHF.

This clone occurred a few times. The V gene is TRBV27, the J gene TRBJ1-2; 7 bases fit TRBD1. The CDR3 contains 13 residues. The V gene's germline CDR1 is MNHEY and CDR2 SMNVEV (reference sequence). Unmatched junction bases numbered 6, after V lost 6 bases and J lost 5 bases. DNA for the CDR3: TGTGCCAGCAGACCCCAGGGGGAGTATGGCTACACCTTC. Protein product: CASRPQGEYGYTF.

This sequence joins TRBV2 and TRBJ1-6; D is unresolved. V was pared by 8 bases and J by 6 bases, with 14 bases between. Germline V lookup: CDR1 SNHLY, CDR2 FYNNEI. This CDR3 has 14 residues. CDR3 residues: CASDEGLSNSPLHF. In DNA form, the CDR3 reads TGTGCCAGCGACGAAGGTTTGAGTAATTCACCCCTCCACTTT.

The CDR3 coding sequence is TGTGCCAGTAGTAGACCTTCGCCTGGAGGGGTGGAGACCCAGTACTTC. This encodes CASSRPSPGGVETQYF. The chain combines TRBV19 with TRBJ2-5; tentatively, D is TRBD2 (6 bases). The V gene lost 4 bases and the J gene lost 5 bases, with 20 bases spanning the gap. The CDR3 extends over 16 amino acids. Germline CDR1 reads LNHDA; CDR2 reads SQIVND (reference sequence).

V gene TRBV9 combines with J gene TRBJ1-1; D is possibly TRBD1 (5 bases). With 3 bases removed from V and 1 base from J, the gap between germline ends came to 7 bases. This CDR3 contains 13 residues. Looked up from germline, CDR1 is SGDLS and CDR2 is YYNGEE. CDR3 residues: CASSEGQNTEAFF. The CDR3, as DNA: TGTGCCAGCAGCGAGGGGCAGAACACTGAAGCTTTCTTT.

This chain links TRBV19 with TRBJ2-2; TRBD2 might be the D (5 bases). Trimming cost V 3 bases and J 4 bases, with 12 bases left between them. Per the germline V gene, CDR1 is LNHDA and CDR2 is SQIVND (reference sequence). The length of the CDR3 is 15 residues. The CDR3 loop is CASSIRGIGTGELFF. CDR3 bases: TGTGCCAGTAGTATTAGAGGGATAGGCACCGGGGAGCTGTTTTTT.

The chain couples TRBV2 to TRBJ2-7; D is uncertain. Germline assignment: CDR1 SNHLY and CDR2 FYNNEI. Trimming removed 6 bases at V and 3 bases at J, with 6 bases between. This CDR3 is 11 amino acids long. The CDR3 region has the DNA TGTGCCAGCAGATTCGACTACGAGCAGTACTTC. This encodes CASRFDYEQYF.

V usage is TRBV28 and J usage is TRBJ1-1, with D unclear. Germline V gene sequence: CDR1 MDHEN, CDR2 SYDVKM. Trimming stripped 3 bases from V and 1 base from J, with 6 bases between. The CDR3 is 13 residues long. This CDR3 is CASSFLENTEAFF. The CDR3 coding sequence is TGTGCCAGCAGTTTTTTAGAGAACACTGAAGCTTTCTTT.

The CDR3 DNA follows: TGTGCCAGCAGTTTTTCTTTGGGACTAGAAGGTGCGACCTACGAGCAGTACTTC. This sequence encodes CASSFSLGLEGATYEQYF. The chain employs TRBV28 and TRBJ2-7, with TRBD2 matching over 8 bases. CDR1 is MDHEN, CDR2 SYDVKM, per germline. The junction had 15 bases not matched to a gene; V was cut back by 3 bases and J by 2 bases. The length of the CDR3 is 18 residues.

The V and J genes are TRBV19 and TRBJ2-7; D is perhaps TRBD2 (6 bases). Trimming left V 3 bases short and J 0 bases short, with 9 bases between. This CDR3 region has 14 residues. Germline V gene sequence: CDR1 LNHDA, CDR2 SQIVND (reference sequence). The CDR3 coding sequence is TGTGCCAGTAGTATGGCGGGGCGCTCCTACGAGCAGTACTTC. This encodes CASSMAGRSYEQYF.

V gene TRBV6-4 combines with J gene TRBJ1-2; D gene uncertain. The germline V gene encodes CDR1 MRHNA and CDR2 SNTAGT. There are 15 residues in the CDR3. Trimming left V 0 bases short and J 8 bases short, with 16 bases between. The CDR3 nucleotides are TGTGCCAGCAGTGACTCTGACATTCAAGGGAGAGGCTACACCTTC. It translates to CASSDSDIQGRGYTF.

The chain couples TRBV30 to TRBJ1-5, with D uncertain. Trimming removed 2 bases at V and 3 bases at J, with 8 bases between. CDR1 and CDR2 (germline): GTSNPN, SVGIG (reference sequence). The CDR3 is 13 amino acids. The CDR3 is CAWSSHSNQPQHF. CDR3 in DNA: TGTGCCTGGAGTTCCCACTCCAATCAGCCCCAGCATTTT.

The chain employs TRBV28 and TRBJ2-7; D gene uncertain. The CDR3 runs to 13 residues. Germline V gene sequence: CDR1 MDHEN, CDR2 SYDVKM. The V gene lost 6 bases and the J gene lost 3 bases, with 12 bases spanning the gap. CDR3 DNA: TGTGCCAGCAGCCCCAGTACCTACTACGAGCAGTACTTC. This translates into CASSPSTYYEQYF.

The V and J genes are TRBV19 and TRBJ2-1; D is tentatively TRBD1 or TRBD2 (5 bases each). The CDR3 runs to 14 residues. Germline-derived CDR1 and CDR2 are LNHDA and SQIVND (reference sequence). Trimming stripped 7 bases from V and 9 bases from J, with 19 bases between. CDR3 nucleotide sequence: TGTGCCAGTACCCTGAAAGGGACCAAGTCTGAGCAGTTCTTC. Translated, it gives CASTLKGTKSEQFF.

This clone occurred a few times. The germline gene is not matched at one end of the junction; a read error may be the cause. This sequence joins TRBV6-5 and TRBJ2-7, with 7 bases fitting TRBD1. Germline V lookup: CDR1 MNHEY, CDR2 SVGAGI. The CDR3 totals 12 residues. CDR3 in amino acids: CASSYGGQEDHF. The CDR3 coding sequence is TGTGCCAGCTCATACGGTGGACAGGAGGATCACTTC.

The rearrangement joins TRBV27 to TRBJ2-1; D is perhaps TRBD1 or TRBD2 (5 bases each). V was cut by 2 bases and J by 5 bases, with 10 bases left in between. Germline values: CDR1 MNHEY, CDR2 SMNVEV (reference sequence). This CDR3 comprises 14 residues. Here the CDR3 reads CASSLRDGDNEQFF. The CDR3 DNA reads as TGTGCCAGCAGTTTACGGGACGGCGACAATGAGCAGTTCTTC.

This clone has just a few counts. The chain is built from TRBV5-8 and TRBJ2-7; a possible D gene is TRBD1 (5 bases). Germline CDR1 and CDR2: SGHTS and YDEGEE. The CDR3 runs 19 residues. The V gene lost 5 bases and the J gene lost 1 base, with 28 bases spanning the gap. This CDR3 reads CASSPGYEDPESMSYEQYF. Here the CDR3 DNA reads TGTGCCAGCAGTCCAGGGTATGAAGACCCCGAGTCAATGTCCTACGAGCAGTACTTC.

The V and J genes are TRBV28 and TRBJ1-1, with D unclear. The CDR3 sequence is 15 residues long. Trimming removed 6 bases at V and 8 bases at J, with 22 bases between. CDR1 and CDR2 (germline): MDHEN, SYDVKM. CDR3 sequence: CASSTSGRSPGEAFF. CDR3 DNA sequence: TGTGCCAGCAGCACCTCCGGTAGGTCTCCGGGAGAAGCTTTCTTT.

Comments on this clone: The conserved phenylalanine or tryptophan normally closing the CDR3 is absent here, so this likely arose from a read error. Because the CDR3's place on the DNA is in doubt, the DNA is left out and the CDR3 is given as listed by TCRdb. CDR3 protein: CASSPIARGRG. The genes are TRBV21-1 and TRBJ1-4; the DNA was not used to check the table's D call, TRBD1. TRBV21-1 is classified as a pseudogene. Ends included, the CDR3 has 11 residues.